A single count supports the clone carrying this T cell receptor (beta chain). Trimming removed 3 bases at V and 2 bases at J, with 10 bases between. CDR1 and CDR2 from the germline V gene are SNHLY and FYNNEI. CDR3 size: 14 residues. Method: immunoSEQ multiplex PCR; TCRdb's copy keeps in-frame clones and lacks some. The sample consists of hundreds of thousands of clones, less than 90% of them appearing once. This specimen belongs to a study of blood T cell repertoires in COVID-19. Study as a whole: The cDNA or gDNA used as material had been derived from T cells, B-cell-depleted T cells, or PBMCs.

The specimen sequenced was PBMCs or T cells enriched from blood (not recorded which). The chain combines TRBV2 with TRBJ1-2; D uncertain. This clonotype was obtained from a woman under 40 who had recovered from COVID-19. Here the CDR3 reads CASSETTVNYGYTF. DNA of the CDR3: TGTGCCAGCAGTGAGACTACAGTGAACTATGGCTACACCTTC.